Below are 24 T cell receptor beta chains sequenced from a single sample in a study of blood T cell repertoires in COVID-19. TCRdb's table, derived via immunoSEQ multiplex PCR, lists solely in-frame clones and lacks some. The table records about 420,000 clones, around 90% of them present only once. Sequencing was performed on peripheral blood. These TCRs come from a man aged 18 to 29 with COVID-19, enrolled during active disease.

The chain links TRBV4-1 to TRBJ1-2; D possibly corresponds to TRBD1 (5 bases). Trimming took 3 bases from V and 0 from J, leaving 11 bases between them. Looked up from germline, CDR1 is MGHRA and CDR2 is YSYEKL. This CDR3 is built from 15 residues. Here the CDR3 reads CASSHGHPSNYGYTF. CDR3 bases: TGCGCCAGCAGCCATGGACACCCTTCTAACTATGGCTACACCTTC.

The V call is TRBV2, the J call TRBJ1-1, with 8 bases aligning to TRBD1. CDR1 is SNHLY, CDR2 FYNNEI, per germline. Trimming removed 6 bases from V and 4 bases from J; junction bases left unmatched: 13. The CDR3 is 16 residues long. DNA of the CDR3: TGTGCCAGCAGAACTCTAGGCAGGGGGCGTTTCACTGAAGCTTTCTTT. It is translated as CASRTLGRGRFTEAFF.

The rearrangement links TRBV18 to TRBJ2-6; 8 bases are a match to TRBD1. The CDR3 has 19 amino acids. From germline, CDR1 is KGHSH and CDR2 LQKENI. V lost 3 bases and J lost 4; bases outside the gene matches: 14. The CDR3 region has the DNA TGTGCCAGCTCACCGCTGTGGACAGGGAGTATTGCCGGGGCCAACGTCCTGACTTTC. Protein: CASSPLWTGSIAGANVLTF.

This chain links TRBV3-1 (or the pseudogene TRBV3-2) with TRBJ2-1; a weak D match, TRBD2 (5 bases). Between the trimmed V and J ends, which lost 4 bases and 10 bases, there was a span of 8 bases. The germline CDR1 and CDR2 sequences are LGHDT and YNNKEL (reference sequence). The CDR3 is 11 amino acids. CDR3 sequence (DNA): TGTGCCAGCAGCCGGGAGAGGGAGCAGTTCTTC. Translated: CASSREREQFF.

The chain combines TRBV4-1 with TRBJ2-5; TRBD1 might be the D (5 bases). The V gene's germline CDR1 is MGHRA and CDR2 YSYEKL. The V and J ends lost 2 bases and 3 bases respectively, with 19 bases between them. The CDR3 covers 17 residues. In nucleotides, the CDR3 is TGCGCCAGCAGCCAAAACCCAAGGGGTGGCCAGAAAGAGACCCAGTACTTC. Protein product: CASSQNPRGGQKETQYF.

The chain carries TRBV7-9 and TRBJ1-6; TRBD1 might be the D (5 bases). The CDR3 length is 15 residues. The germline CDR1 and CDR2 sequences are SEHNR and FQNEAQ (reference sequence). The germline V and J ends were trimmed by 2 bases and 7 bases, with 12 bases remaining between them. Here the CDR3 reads CASSLSSRVNSPLHF. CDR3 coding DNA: TGTGCCAGCAGCTTATCGAGCAGGGTGAATTCACCCCTCCACTTT.

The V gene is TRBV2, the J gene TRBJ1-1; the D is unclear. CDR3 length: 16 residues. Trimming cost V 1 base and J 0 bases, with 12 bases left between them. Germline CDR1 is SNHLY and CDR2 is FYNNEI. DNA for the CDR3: TGTGCCAGCAGTGAAGAGGCAGGCCCGATGAACACTGAAGCTTTCTTT. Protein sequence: CASSEEAGPMNTEAFF.

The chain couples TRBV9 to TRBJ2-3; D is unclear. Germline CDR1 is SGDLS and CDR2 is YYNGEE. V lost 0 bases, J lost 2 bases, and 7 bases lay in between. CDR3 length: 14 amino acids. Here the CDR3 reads CASSVESITDTQYF. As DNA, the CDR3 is TGTGCCAGCAGCGTAGAGTCTATCACAGATACGCAGTATTTT.

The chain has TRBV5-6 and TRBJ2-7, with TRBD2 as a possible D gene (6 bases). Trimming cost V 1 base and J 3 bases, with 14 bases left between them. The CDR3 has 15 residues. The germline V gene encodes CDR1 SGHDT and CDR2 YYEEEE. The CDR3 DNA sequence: TGTGCCAGCAGCTTGAATCCGGGACTCGGCTACGAGCAGTACTTC. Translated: CASSLNPGLGYEQYF.

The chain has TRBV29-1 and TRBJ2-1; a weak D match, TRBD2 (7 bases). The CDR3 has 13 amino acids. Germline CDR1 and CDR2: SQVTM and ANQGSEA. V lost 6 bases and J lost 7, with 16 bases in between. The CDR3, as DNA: TGCAGCGTAGAAAAGGGGGGAGGGAATGAGCAGTTCTTC. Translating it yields CSVEKGGGNEQFF.

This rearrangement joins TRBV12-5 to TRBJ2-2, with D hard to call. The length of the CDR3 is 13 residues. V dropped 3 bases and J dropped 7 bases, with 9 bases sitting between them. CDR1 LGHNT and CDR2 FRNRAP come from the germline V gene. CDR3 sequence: CASGLEAYGELFF. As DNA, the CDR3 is TGTGCTAGTGGTTTAGAAGCATACGGGGAGCTGTTTTTT.

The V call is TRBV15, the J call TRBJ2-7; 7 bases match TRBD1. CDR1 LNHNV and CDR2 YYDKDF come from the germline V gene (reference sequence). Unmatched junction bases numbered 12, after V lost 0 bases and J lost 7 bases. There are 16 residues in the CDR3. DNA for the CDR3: TGTGCCACCAGCAGAGATTTGGGCAGGGGGAGTTGGGAGCAGTACTTC. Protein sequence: CATSRDLGRGSWEQYF. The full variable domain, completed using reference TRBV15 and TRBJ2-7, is DAMVIQNPRYQVTQFGKPVTLSCSQTLNHNVMYWYQQKSSQAPKLLFHYYDKDFNNEADTPDNFQSRRPNTSFCFLDIRSPGLGDTAMYLCATSRDLGRGSWEQYFGPGTRLTVT.

CDR3 sequence: CASRQGLEADTQYF. CDR3 in DNA: TGCGCCAGCAGACAAGGACTAGAGGCAGATACGCAGTATTTT. The chain couples TRBV5-1 to TRBJ2-3; 7 nucleotides align to TRBD2. The germline V gene encodes CDR1 SGHRS and CDR2 YFSETQ. After removal of 5 bases from V and 4 bases from J, the junction contained 7 bases not matched to a gene. CDR3 length: 14 amino acids.

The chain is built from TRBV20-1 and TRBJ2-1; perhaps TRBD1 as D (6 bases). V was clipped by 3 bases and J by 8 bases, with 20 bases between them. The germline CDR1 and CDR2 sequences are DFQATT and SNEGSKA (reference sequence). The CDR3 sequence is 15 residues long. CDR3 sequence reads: CSASGVRTTGHEQFF. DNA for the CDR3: TGCAGTGCTAGTGGCGTACGGACGACAGGCCATGAGCAGTTCTTC.

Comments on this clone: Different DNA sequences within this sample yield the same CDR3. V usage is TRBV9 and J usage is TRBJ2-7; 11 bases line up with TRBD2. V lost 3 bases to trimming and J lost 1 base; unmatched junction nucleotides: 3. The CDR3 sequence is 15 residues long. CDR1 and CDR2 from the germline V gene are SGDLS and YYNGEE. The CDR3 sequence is CASSAGTSGSYEQYF. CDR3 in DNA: TGTGCCAGCAGCGCCGGGACTAGCGGTTCCTACGAGCAGTACTTC. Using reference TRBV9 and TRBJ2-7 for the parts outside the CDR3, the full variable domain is DSGVTQTPKHLITATGQRVTLRCSPRSGDLSVYWYQQSLDQGLQFLIQYYNGEERAKGNILERFSAQQFPDLHSELNLSSLELGDSALYFCASSAGTSGSYEQYFGPGTRLTVT.

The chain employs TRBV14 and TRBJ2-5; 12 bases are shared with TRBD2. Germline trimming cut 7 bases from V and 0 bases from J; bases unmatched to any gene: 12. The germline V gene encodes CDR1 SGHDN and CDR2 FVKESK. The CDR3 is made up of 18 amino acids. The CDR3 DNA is TGTGCCAGCATAAGGGTCAGGGGGACTAGCGGGTACCAAGAGACCCAGTACTTC. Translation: CASIRVRGTSGYQETQYF.

The CDR3 region has the DNA TGTGCCAGCCGCTTTCAGGGGGCAGATACGCAGTATTTT. It is translated as CASRFQGADTQYF. The rearrangement joins TRBV6-5 to TRBJ2-3; TRBD1 agrees at 7 bases. The germline CDR1 and CDR2 sequences are MNHEY and SVGAGI. The CDR3 extends over 13 amino acids. J gave up 4 bases and V 8 bases, and 6 bases lay outside the gene matches.

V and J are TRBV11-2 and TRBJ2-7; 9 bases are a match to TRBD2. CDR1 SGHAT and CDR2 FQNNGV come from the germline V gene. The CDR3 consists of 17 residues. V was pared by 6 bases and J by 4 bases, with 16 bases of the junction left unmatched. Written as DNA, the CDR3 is TGTGCCAGCAGTCCACTGAGGCGGGCTAGCGGGGTGTACGAGCAGTACTTC. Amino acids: CASSPLRRASGVYEQYF.

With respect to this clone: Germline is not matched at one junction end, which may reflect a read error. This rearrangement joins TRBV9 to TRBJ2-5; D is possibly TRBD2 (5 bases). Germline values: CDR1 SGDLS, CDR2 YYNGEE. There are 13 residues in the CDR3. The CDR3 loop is CASSPGLQATQYF. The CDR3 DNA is TGTGCCAGCAGCCCCGGACTGCAAGCGACCCAGTACTTC.

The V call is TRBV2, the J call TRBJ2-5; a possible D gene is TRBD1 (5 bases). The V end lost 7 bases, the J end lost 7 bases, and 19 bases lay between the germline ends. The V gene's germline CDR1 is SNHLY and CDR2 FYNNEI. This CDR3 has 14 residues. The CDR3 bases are TGTGCCAGCACCCCCAGGGTTGGGGTTGGGACCCAGTACTTC. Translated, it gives CASTPRVGVGTQYF.

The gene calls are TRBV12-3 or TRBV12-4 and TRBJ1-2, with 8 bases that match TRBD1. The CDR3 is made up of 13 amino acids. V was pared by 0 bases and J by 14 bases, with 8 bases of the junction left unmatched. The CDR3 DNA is TGTGCCAGCAGTTTAGCCCCTGACAGGGGTGGAACCTTC. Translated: CASSLAPDRGGTF.

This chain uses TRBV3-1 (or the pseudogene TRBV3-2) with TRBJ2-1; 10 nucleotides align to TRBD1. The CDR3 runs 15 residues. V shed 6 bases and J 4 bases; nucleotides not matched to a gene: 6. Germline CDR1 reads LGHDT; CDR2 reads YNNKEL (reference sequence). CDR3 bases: TGTGCCAGCAGGCCGACAGGGGGCGAGTACAATGAGCAGTTCTTC. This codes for CASRPTGGEYNEQFF.

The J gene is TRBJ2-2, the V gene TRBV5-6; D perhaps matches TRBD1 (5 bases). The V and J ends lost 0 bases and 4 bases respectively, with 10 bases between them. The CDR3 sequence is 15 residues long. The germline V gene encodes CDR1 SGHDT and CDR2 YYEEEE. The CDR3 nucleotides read TGTGCCAGCAGCTTGGACAGGCGTGGCACCGGGGAGCTGTTTTTT. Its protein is CASSLDRRGTGELFF. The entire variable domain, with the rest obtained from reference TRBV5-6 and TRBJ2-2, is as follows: DAGVTQSPTHLIKTRGQQVTLRCSPKSGHDTVSWYQQALGQGPQFIFQYYEEEERQRGNFPDRFSGHQFPNYSSELNVNALLLGDSALYLCASSLDRRGTGELFFGEGSRLTVL.

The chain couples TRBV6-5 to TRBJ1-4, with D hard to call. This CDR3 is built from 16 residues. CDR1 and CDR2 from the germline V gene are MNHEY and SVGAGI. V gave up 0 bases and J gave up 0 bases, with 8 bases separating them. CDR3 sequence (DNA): TGTGCCAGCAGTTACTCACGGGGATCAACTAATGAAAAACTGTTTTTT. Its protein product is CASSYSRGSTNEKLFF.